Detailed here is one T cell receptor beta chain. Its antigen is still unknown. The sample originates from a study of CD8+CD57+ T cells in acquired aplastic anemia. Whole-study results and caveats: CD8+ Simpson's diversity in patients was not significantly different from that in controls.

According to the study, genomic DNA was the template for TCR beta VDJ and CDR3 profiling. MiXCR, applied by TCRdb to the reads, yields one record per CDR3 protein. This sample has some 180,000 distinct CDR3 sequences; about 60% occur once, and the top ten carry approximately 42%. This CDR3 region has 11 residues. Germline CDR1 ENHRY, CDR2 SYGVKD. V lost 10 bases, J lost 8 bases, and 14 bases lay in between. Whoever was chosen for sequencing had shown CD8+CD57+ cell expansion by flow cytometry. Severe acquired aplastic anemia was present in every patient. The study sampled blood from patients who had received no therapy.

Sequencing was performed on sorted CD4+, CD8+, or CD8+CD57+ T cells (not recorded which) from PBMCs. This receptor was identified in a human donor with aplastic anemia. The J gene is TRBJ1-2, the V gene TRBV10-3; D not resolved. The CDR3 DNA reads TGTGCCAACAACGGGCTCATAGGCTACACCTTC. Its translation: CANNGLIGYTF.